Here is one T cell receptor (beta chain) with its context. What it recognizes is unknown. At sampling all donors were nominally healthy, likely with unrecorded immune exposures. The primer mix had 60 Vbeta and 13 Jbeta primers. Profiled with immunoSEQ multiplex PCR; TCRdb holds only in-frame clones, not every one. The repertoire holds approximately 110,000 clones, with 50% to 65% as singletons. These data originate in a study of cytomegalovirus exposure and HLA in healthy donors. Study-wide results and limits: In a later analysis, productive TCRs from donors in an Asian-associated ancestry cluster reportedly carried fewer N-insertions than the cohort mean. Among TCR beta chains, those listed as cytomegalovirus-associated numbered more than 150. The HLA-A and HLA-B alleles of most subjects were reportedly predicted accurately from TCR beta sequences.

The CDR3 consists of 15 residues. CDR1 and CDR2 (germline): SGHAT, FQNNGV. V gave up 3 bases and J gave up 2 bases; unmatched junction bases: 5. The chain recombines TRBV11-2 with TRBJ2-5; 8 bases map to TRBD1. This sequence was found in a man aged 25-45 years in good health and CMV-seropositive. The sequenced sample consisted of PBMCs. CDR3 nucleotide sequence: TGTGCCAGCAGCTTTGCGAACAGGGGGCAAGAGACCCAGTACTTC. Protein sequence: CASSFANRGQETQYF. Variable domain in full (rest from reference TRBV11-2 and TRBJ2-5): EAGVAQSPRYKIIEKRQSVAFWCNPISGHATLYWYQQILGQGPKLLIQFQNNGVVDDSQLPKDRFSAERLKGVDSTLKIQPAKLEDSAVYLCASSFANRGQETQYFGPGTRLLVL.